This TCR beta chain was found in a study of T cell changes during pregnancy in multiple sclerosis. Assay used: immunoSEQ multiplex PCR; TCRdb lists only in-frame clones, some missing. The data contain 41,000 or so clones, 70% to 90% of them singletons. The CDR3 loop spans 15 amino acids. Germline V gene data show CDR1 as KGHSH and CDR2 as LQKENI. Trimming left V 5 bases short and J 3 bases short, with 16 bases between. The chain is built from TRBV18 and TRBJ1-1, with TRBD1 as a possible D gene (6 bases). The origin of this receptor is a female donor with multiple sclerosis, enrolled in a pregnancy study. The material was CD4+ T cells from peripheral blood mononuclear cells, obtained in the first trimester of pregnancy. This CDR3 is CASSAQGFADTEAFF. The CDR3 DNA is TGTGCCAGCTCAGCCCAGGGGTTTGCGGACACTGAAGCTTTCTTT.